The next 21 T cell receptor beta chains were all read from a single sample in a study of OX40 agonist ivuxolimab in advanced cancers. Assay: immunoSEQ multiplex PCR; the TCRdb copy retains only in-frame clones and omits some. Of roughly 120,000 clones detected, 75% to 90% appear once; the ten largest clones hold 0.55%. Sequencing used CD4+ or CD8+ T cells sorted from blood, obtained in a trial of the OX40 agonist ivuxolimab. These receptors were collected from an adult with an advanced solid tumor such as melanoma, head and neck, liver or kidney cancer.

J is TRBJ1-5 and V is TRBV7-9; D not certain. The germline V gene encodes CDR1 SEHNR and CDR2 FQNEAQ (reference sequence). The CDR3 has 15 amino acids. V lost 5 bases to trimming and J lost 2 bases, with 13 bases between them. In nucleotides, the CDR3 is TGTGCCAGCAGCCCCGATCTACATGGCAATCAGCCCCAGCATTTT. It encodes CASSPDLHGNQPQHF.

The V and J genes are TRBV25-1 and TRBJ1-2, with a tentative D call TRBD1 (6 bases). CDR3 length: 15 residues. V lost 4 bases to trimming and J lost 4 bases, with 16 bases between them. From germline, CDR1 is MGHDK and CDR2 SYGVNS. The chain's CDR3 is CASSVYRVGVYGYTF. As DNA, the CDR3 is TGTGCCAGCAGTGTTTACAGGGTGGGGGTCTATGGCTACACCTTC.

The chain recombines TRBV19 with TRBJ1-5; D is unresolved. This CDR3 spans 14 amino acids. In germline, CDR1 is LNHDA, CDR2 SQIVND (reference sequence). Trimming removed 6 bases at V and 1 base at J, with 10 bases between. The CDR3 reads CASRPGSSNQPQHF. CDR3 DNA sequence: TGTGCCAGTAGGCCGGGTTCGAGCAATCAGCCCCAGCATTTT.

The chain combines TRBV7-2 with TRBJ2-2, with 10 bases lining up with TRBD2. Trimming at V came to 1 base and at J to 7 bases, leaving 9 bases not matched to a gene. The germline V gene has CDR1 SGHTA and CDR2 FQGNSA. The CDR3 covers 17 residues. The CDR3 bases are TGTGCCAGCAGCTTAGGAGTGGCTAGCGGGGGCTTCGGGGAGCTGTTTTTT. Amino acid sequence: CASSLGVASGGFGELFF.

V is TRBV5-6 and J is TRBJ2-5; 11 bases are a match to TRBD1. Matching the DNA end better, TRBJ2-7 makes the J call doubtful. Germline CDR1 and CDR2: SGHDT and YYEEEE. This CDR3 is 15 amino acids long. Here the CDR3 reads CASSIGQGARHEQYF. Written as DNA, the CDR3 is TGTGCCAGCAGCATAGGACAGGGGGCGCGCCACGAGCAGTACTTC.

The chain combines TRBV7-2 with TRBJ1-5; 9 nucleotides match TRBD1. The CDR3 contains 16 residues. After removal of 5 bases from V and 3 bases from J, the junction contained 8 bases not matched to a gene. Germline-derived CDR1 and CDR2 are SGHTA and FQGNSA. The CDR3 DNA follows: TGTGCCAGCAGCCGCCGACAGGGGGGACTCAATCAGCCCCAGCATTTT. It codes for CASSRRQGGLNQPQHF.

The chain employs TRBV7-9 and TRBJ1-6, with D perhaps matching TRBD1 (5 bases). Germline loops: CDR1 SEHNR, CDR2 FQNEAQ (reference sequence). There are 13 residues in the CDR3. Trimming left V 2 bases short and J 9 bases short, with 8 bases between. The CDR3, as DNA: TGTGCCAGCAGCTTATACGGGGGTTCACCCCTCCACTTT. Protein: CASSLYGGSPLHF.

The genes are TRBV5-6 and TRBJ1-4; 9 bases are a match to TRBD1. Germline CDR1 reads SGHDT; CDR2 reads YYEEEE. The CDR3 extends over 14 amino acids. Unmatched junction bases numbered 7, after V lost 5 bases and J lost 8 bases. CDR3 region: CASRKTGGEEKLFF. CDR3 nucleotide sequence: TGTGCCAGCAGAAAGACAGGGGGAGAAGAAAAACTGTTTTTT.

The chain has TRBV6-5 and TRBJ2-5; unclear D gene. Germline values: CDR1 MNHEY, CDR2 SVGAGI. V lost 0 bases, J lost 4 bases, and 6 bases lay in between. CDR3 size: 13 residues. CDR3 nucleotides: TGTGCCAGCAGTTACTCAGGCGTAGAGACCCAGTACTTC. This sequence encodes CASSYSGVETQYF.

The CDR3 DNA reads TGTGCCAGCAGCGTGAGCGGGGGCTACACCGGGGAGCTGTTTTTT. The encoded protein is CASSVSGGYTGELFF. This rearrangement joins TRBV7-2 to TRBJ2-2; 8 bases align to TRBD2. Germline V gives CDR1 SGHTA, CDR2 FQGNSA. V was clipped by 5 bases and J by 3 bases; unmatched bases: 5. This CDR3 comprises 15 residues.

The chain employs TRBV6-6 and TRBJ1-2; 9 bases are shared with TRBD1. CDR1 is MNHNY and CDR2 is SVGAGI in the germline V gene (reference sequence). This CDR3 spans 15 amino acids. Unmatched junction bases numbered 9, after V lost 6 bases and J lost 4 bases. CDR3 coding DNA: TGTGCCAGCAGAACCCCGGGACAGGGTAGCTATGGCTACACCTTC. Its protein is CASRTPGQGSYGYTF.

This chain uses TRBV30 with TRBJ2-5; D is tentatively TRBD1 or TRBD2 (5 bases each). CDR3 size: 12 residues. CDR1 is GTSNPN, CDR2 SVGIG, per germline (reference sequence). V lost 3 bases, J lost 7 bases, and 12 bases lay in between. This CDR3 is CAWSAQRGTQYF. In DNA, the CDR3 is TGTGCCTGGAGCGCCCAGAGGGGGACCCAGTACTTC.

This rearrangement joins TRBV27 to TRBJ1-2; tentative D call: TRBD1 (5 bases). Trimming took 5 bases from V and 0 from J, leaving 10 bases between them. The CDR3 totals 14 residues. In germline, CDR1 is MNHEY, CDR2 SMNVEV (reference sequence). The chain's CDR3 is CASSTRQTNYGYTF. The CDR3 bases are TGTGCCAGCAGTACAAGACAGACTAACTATGGCTACACCTTC.

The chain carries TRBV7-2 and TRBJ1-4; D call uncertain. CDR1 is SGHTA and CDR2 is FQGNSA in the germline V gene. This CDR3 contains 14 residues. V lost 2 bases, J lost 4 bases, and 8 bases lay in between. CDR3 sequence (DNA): TGTGCCAGCAGCTTAAACGCCGATAATGAAAAACTGTTTTTT. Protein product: CASSLNADNEKLFF.

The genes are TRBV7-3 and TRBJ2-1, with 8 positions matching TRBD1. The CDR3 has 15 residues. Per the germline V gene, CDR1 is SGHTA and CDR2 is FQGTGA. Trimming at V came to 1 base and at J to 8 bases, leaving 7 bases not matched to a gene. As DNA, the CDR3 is TGTGCCAGCAGCTTAATATTCAGGGGGCAAGATGAGCAGTTCTTC. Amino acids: CASSLIFRGQDEQFF.

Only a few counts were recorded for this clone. CDR3 bases: TGTGCCAGCAGTTTGTTGTCAGGGGTAGGCGAGACCCAGTACTTC. This codes for CASSLLSGVGETQYF. The rearrangement uses TRBV28 and TRBJ2-5, with TRBD1 as a possible D gene (6 bases). This CDR3 is 15 amino acids long. Germline loops: CDR1 MDHEN, CDR2 SYDVKM. Trimming left V 3 bases short and J 5 bases short, with 16 bases between.

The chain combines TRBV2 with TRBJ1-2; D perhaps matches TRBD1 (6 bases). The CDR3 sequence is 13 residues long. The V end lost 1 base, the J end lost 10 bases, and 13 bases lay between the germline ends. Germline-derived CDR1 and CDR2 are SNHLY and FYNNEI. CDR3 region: CASSEGRGPLYTF. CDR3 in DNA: TGTGCCAGCAGTGAAGGCAGGGGCCCTCTCTACACCTTC.

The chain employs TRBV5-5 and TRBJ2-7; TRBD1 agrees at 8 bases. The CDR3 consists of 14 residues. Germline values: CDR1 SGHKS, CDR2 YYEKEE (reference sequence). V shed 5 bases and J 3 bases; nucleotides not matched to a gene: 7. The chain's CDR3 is CASRPGTGLYEQYF. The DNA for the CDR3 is TGTGCCAGCAGACCCGGGACAGGCCTCTACGAGCAGTACTTC. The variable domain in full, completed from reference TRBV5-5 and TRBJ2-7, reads DAGVTQSPTHLIKTRGQQVTLRCSPISGHKSVSWYQQVLGQGPQFIFQYYEKEERGRGNFPDRFSARQFPNYSSELNVNALLLGDSALYLCASRPGTGLYEQYFGPGTRLTVT.

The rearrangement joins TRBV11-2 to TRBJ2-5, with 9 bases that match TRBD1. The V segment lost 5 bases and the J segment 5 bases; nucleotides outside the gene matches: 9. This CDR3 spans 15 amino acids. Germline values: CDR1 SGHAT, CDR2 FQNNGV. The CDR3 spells CASSLGQGRRETQYF. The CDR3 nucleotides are TGTGCCAGCAGCCTCGGACAGGGGAGGCGGGAGACCCAGTACTTC.

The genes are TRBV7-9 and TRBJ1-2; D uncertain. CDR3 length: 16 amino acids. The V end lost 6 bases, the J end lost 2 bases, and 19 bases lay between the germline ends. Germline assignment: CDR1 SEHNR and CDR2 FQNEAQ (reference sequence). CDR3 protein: CASSPPRLVKNYGYTF. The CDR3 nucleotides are TGTGCCAGCAGTCCCCCCCGCTTAGTCAAAAACTATGGCTACACCTTC.

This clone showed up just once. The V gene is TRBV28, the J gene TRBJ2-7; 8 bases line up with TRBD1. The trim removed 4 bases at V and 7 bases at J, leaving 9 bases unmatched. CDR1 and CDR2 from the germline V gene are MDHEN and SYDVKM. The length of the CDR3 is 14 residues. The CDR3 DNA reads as TGTGCCAGCAGTTCCGGACAGGGAACAGGGGAGCAGTACTTC. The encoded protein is CASSSGQGTGEQYF. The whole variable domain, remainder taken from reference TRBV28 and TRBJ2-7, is DVKVTQSSRYLVKRTGEKVFLECVQDMDHENMFWYRQDPGLGLRLIYFSYDVKMKEKGDIPEGYSVSREKKERFSLILESASTNQTSMYLCASSSGQGTGEQYFGPGTRLTVT.